This T cell receptor (beta chain) was captured in a study of T cell responses to AZD1222 COVID-19 vaccine. Findings and caveats of the study: At study baseline, merely several AZD1222 recipients were seropositive.

Clones were read by immunoSEQ multiplex PCR, and TCRdb kept only the in-frame ones, dropping some. The table lists 150,000 to 200,000 clones, nearly 95% of them singletons. There are 16 residues in the CDR3. V dropped 5 bases and J dropped 0; count of bases not matched to a gene: 6. Germline values: CDR1 SGHKS, CDR2 YYEKEE (reference sequence). To note about this clone: The target antigen is unknown.

This clonotype was obtained from an adult in good health. The rearrangement links TRBV5-5 to TRBJ2-1; 9 bases are shared with TRBD2. The source material was peripheral blood, sampled on day 0 of AZD1222 vaccination. In DNA form, the CDR3 reads TGTGCCAGCAGGGATTTTAGCGGGAGCTCCTACAATGAGCAGTTCTTC. Translating gives CASRDFSGSSYNEQFF.